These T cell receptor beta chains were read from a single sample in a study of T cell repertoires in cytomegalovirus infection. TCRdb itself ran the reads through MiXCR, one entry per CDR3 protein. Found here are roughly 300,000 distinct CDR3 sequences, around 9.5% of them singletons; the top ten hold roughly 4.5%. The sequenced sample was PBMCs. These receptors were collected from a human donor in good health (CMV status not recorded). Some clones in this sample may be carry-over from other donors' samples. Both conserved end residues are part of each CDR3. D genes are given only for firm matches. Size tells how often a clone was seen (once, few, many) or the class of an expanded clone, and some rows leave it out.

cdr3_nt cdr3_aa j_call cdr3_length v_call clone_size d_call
TGTGCCAGCAGCTTAACTTCCCAGGGGTGGGAGCTGTTTTTT CASSLTSQGWELFF TRBJ2-2 14 TRBV7-2 many -
TGTGCCAGCAGAGATCCTAGCCGGGTACGGGATGGCTACACCTTC CASRDPSRVRDGYTF TRBJ1-2 15 TRBV7-2 many -
TGTGCCAGCAGCTGGGACTACCCCTCACATACGCAGTATTTT CASSWDYPSHTQYF TRBJ2-3 14 TRBV5-5 few TRBD2
TGTGCCAGCAGTCCCGGAGGTGCCTACGAGCAGTACTTC CASSPGGAYEQYF TRBJ2-7 13 TRBV7-2 many -
TGTGCCTGGAGCCCCTCCGGGCAGACGGGCTACACCTTC CAWSPSGQTGYTF TRBJ1-2 13 TRBV30 - -
TGTGCCAGCAGCAGACAGGGCAACAGTGAAAAACTGTTTTTT CASSRQGNSEKLFF TRBJ1-4 14 TRBV7-2 many TRBD1
TGTGCCAGCAGCCTAGGGACAGGGGTCCCCGGGGAGCTGTTTTTT CASSLGTGVPGELFF TRBJ2-2 15 TRBV7-3 few TRBD1
TGCAGCGTTGCTAGCGGAGGGATCACCGGGGAGCTGTTTTTT CSVASGGITGELFF TRBJ2-2 14 TRBV29-1 many TRBD2
TGCGCCAGCAGCCTACGACAGGGTGGGGATCAGCCCCAGCATTTT CASSLRQGGDQPQHF TRBJ1-5 15 TRBV4-3 many TRBD1
TGCAGTGCTAGGGGGAGGAGGGGCTCCATATATGGCTACACCTTC CSARGRRGSIYGYTF TRBJ1-2 15 TRBV20-1 many -
TGTGCCAGCAGCTCCCGGACAGGGGTGGACACTGAAGCTTTCTTT CASSSRTGVDTEAFF TRBJ1-1 15 TRBV7-8 - TRBD1
TGTGCCACCAGCAGATCCACCGACTTTGGGATCGGCGGCTACACCTTC CATSRSTDFGIGGYTF TRBJ1-2 16 TRBV15 - -
TGTGCCAGCAGTTACTCTGTTGGGGGCGAGGGCTACACCTTC CASSYSVGGEGYTF TRBJ1-2 14 TRBV6-5 many -
TGTGCCAGCAGCCCCATAAGTAGCAATCAGCCCCAGCTTTTT CASSPISSNQPQLF TRBJ1-5 14 TRBV7-6 - -
TGTGCCAGCAGCAGGGGGAACGTCGTTATAAGCACCGGGGAGCTGTTTTTT CASSRGNVVISTGELFF TRBJ2-2 17 TRBV7-2 many -
TGTGCCAGCAGAACAGCCCGCTCCTACGAGCAGTACTTC CASRTARSYEQYF TRBJ2-7 13 TRBV6-1 - -
TGTGCCAGCAGTGATCGGGCTGGGGCCAACGTCCTGACTTTC CASSDRAGANVLTF TRBJ2-6 14 TRBV25-1 - -
TGTGCCAGCAGTGACAGGGGGCTCATTGAAGCTTTCTTT CASSDRGLIEAFF TRBJ1-1 13 TRBV6-1 many TRBD1
TGTGCCAGCAGGACGGGGGCCAGCAATCAGCCCCAGCATTTT CASRTGASNQPQHF TRBJ1-5 14 TRBV6-1 - -
TGTGCCAGCAGGCTATCAGGGGGCAACACCGGGGAGCTGTTTTTT CASRLSGGNTGELFF TRBJ2-2 15 TRBV12-3/TRBV12-4 - TRBD1
TGTGCCAGCGGGGTAGCAGCTGGGGAGCTGTTTTTT CASGVAAGELFF TRBJ2-2 12 TRBV6-2/TRBV6-3 few -
TGTGCCAGCAGCCCCCAACGGCGCGCTGAGCAGTTCTTC CASSPQRRAEQFF TRBJ2-1 13 TRBV7-2 many -
TGTGCCAGCAGGAAAGGGGGTCCTAATTCACCCCTCCACTTT CASRKGGPNSPLHF TRBJ1-6 14 TRBV28 many -
TGTGCCACCGCACCCAGCTCCTACAATGAGCAGTTCTTC CATAPSSYNEQFF TRBJ2-1 13 TRBV24-1 many -
TGTGCCAGCAGCCCCCTACTGGGGAACACTGAAGCTTTCTTT CASSPLLGNTEAFF TRBJ1-1 14 TRBV7-2 many -
TGCAGTGCTTTAGACAGGGGGCTTGATTCACCCCTCCACTTT CSALDRGLDSPLHF TRBJ1-6 14 TRBV20-1 few TRBD1
TGTGCCAGCAGCCCGCCGACAGGGAAATCCTACAATGAGCAGTTCTTC CASSPPTGKSYNEQFF TRBJ2-1 16 TRBV7-9 many TRBD1
TGCGCCAGCAGCCAGGGAGGACTAGCGGGGAACACAGATACGCAGTATTTT CASSQGGLAGNTDTQYF TRBJ2-3 17 TRBV4-3 few TRBD2
TGTGCCAGCAGCTCGGGACCGTTGAACACCGGGGAGCTGTTTTTT CASSSGPLNTGELFF TRBJ2-2 15 TRBV7-3 many -
TGCGCCAGCAGCCCCGTACAGGGAACTAACTATGGCTACACCTTC CASSPVQGTNYGYTF TRBJ1-2 15 TRBV4-1 - -
TGTGCCAGCAGTTTATCGAAGACGGGGGGTCGGCCCAACACTGAAGCTTTCTTT CASSLSKTGGRPNTEAFF TRBJ1-1 18 TRBV27 - -
TGCAGCGTTGAAGATGTATACACAGATACGCAGTATTTT CSVEDVYTDTQYF TRBJ2-3 13 TRBV29-1 - -
TGTGCCAGCAGCTATTTCGGGACTCAAGCGTTCTTC CASSYFGTQAFF TRBJ2-1 12 TRBV5-4 - -
TGTGCCAGCAGCTGGACTAGCGGGAGGGAAAACACCGGGGAGCTGTTTTTT CASSWTSGRENTGELFF TRBJ2-2 17 TRBV7-9 few TRBD2
TGTGCCAGCAGCCAGGGGGGACTAGCGATAGAGACCCAGTACTTC CASSQGGLAIETQYF TRBJ2-5 15 TRBV7-9 many TRBD2
TGTGCCAGTAGCCCATCCGGCGGGGGCCTGAACACCGGGGAGCTGTTTTTT CASSPSGGGLNTGELFF TRBJ2-2 17 TRBV19 - -
TGTGCCAGCAACTCGAGGGGGGGACGGAACACTGAAGCTTTCTTT CASNSRGGRNTEAFF TRBJ1-1 15 TRBV7-2 many -
TGTGCCAGCAGCTACCTTAACTCGGCGGGGGGGCAACAAGAGACCCAGTACTTC CASSYLNSAGGQQETQYF TRBJ2-5 18 TRBV7-2 many TRBD2
TGTGCCAGCAGCTTAGTAAGGAGAGGGGAGACCCAGTACTTC CASSLVRRGETQYF TRBJ2-5 14 TRBV7-8 - -
TGTGCCAGCACCCTACCGAGGGGCGGCTACAATGAGCAGTTCTTC CASTLPRGGYNEQFF TRBJ2-1 15 TRBV6-5 few -
TGTGCCAGCAGCTTACTAGGGCGGGGGGGGGTTTGGGATACGCAGTATTTT CASSLLGRGGVWDTQYF TRBJ2-3 17 TRBV7-2 many TRBD2
TGTGCCAGCAGCTTGGTGTCGCAGGGGTCAGAGCAGTTCTTC CASSLVSQGSEQFF TRBJ2-1 14 TRBV5-4 - -
TGTGCCAGCAGACCCGCCGGGACCCAAGAGACCCAGTACTTC CASRPAGTQETQYF TRBJ2-5 14 TRBV28 many -
TGTGCCAGCAGGACTGACAGGGGGCGAGAGACCCAGTACTTC CASRTDRGRETQYF TRBJ2-5 14 TRBV12-3/TRBV12-4 many TRBD1